The 32 T cell receptor beta chains presented below share a single source sample, sequenced in a study of blood T cell repertoires in COVID-19. Clones were read by immunoSEQ multiplex PCR, and TCRdb kept only the in-frame ones, dropping some. This table has some 340,000 clones, more than 85% appearing once. Material for sequencing was PBMCs or T cells enriched from blood (not recorded which). The receptors come from a woman aged 30 to 39 who had been exposed to COVID-19.

The V and J genes are TRBV10-3 and TRBJ1-1, with 9 bases matching TRBD1. The CDR3 is made up of 14 amino acids. Germline CDR1 ENHRY, CDR2 SYGVKD. The V and J ends lost 3 bases and 4 bases, in that order; junction bases with no gene match: 3. The CDR3 DNA reads TGTGCCATCAGTGAAGACAGGGGGAGCACTGAAGCTTTCTTT. Its translation is CAISEDRGSTEAFF.

The chain carries TRBV7-9 and TRBJ2-4; 10 bases fit TRBD1. Trimming at V came to 5 bases and at J to 2 bases, leaving 12 bases not matched to a gene. The CDR3 length is 18 residues. CDR1 and CDR2 (germline): SEHNR, FQNEAQ (reference sequence). CDR3: CASSPPRRTGGTKNIQYF. In DNA form, the CDR3 reads TGTGCCAGCAGCCCCCCTCGCAGGACAGGGGGAACCAAAAACATTCAGTACTTC.

This rearrangement joins TRBV7-3 to TRBJ1-3, with D uncertain. This CDR3 has 13 residues. V was cut by 4 bases and J by 2 bases, with 6 bases left in between. The germline V gene encodes CDR1 SGHTA and CDR2 FQGTGA. This CDR3 reads CASSSGTGNTIYF. Here the CDR3 DNA reads TGTGCCAGCAGCTCCGGTACTGGAAACACCATATATTTT.

The V gene is TRBV7-2, the J gene TRBJ1-1; TRBD1 might be the D (5 bases). This CDR3 has 13 amino acids. Between the trimmed V and J ends, which lost 6 bases and 11 bases, there was a span of 19 bases. CDR1 SGHTA and CDR2 FQGNSA come from the germline V gene. CDR3 in DNA: TGTGCCAGCAGTGGGGCTCCCGGTTTCTCGGCTTTCTTT. Amino acid sequence: CASSGAPGFSAFF.

This sequence joins TRBV12-3 or TRBV12-4 and TRBJ1-6; D may be TRBD1 (5 bases). V was cut by 8 bases and J by 1 base, with 6 bases left in between. The CDR3 extends over 13 amino acids. The CDR3: CASRQSYNSPLHF. Here the CDR3 DNA reads TGTGCCAGCCGACAGTCCTATAATTCACCCCTCCACTTT.

The rearrangement joins TRBV29-1 to TRBJ1-2, with unresolved D. The CDR3 loop spans 12 amino acids. V lost 3 bases to trimming and J lost 4 bases, with 9 bases between them. Germline CDR1 is SQVTM and CDR2 is ANQGSEA. The CDR3 DNA follows: TGCAGCGTTGATCCGGGAAGCTATGGCTACACCTTC. It is translated as CSVDPGSYGYTF.

The genes are TRBV6-5 and TRBJ2-7; 7 positions agree with TRBD2. The CDR3 sequence is 14 residues long. The germline V gene has CDR1 MNHEY and CDR2 SVGAGI. The ends lost 7 bases at V and 6 bases at J; junction bases unmatched: 12. CDR3 loop: CASKRAAGEREQYF. The CDR3 region has the DNA TGTGCCAGCAAGAGGGCGGCGGGGGAGCGCGAGCAGTACTTC.

The chain has TRBV5-1 and TRBJ2-7, with 8 bases fitting TRBD1. This CDR3 has 14 residues. Germline CDR1 SGHRS, CDR2 YFSETQ. Germline trimming cut 0 bases from V and 4 bases from J; bases unmatched to any gene: 3. The CDR3 DNA follows: TGCGCCAGCAGCTTGGCGACAGGGGTGTACGAGCAGTACTTC. Translating it yields CASSLATGVYEQYF.

The chain links TRBV24-1 to TRBJ1-2; D is possibly TRBD1 (5 bases). Germline V gene data show CDR1 as KGHDR and CDR2 as SFDVKD. The CDR3 has 13 residues. Trimming left V 2 bases short and J 4 bases short, with 7 bases between. The CDR3 region has the DNA TGTGCCACCAGTGATTCAACAGGCTATGGCTACACCTTC. This codes for CATSDSTGYGYTF.

V gene TRBV4-2 combines with J gene TRBJ1-5, with D uncertain. The V end was cut by 2 bases, the J end by 6 bases, with 14 bases between. Germline V CDR1 and CDR2: LGHNA, YNFKEQ. CDR3 length: 15 residues. The CDR3 DNA follows: TGTGCCAGCAGCCAATCGCGGGTTCCGCCTCAGCCCCAGCATTTT. Protein product: CASSQSRVPPQPQHF.

The V and J genes are TRBV3-1 (or the pseudogene TRBV3-2) and TRBJ1-1, with TRBD1 identical over 7 bases. There are 15 residues in the CDR3. CDR1 is LGHDT and CDR2 is YNNKEL in the germline V gene (reference sequence). Losses at the gene ends were 4 bases for V and 5 bases for J; bases not matched to a gene: 10. CDR3 residues: CASSLFGPGGTEAFF. CDR3 nucleotides: TGTGCCAGCAGCCTCTTTGGGCCAGGGGGAACTGAAGCTTTCTTT.

This clone has just one count. V and J are TRBV29-1 and TRBJ1-4; 9 bases map to TRBD1. With 3 bases clipped from V and 8 bases from J, the junction kept 10 bases outside the gene matches. The CDR3 is made up of 15 amino acids. Germline loops: CDR1 SQVTM, CDR2 ANQGSEA. CDR3 sequence (DNA): TGCAGCGTTGACTTAACCGGGACAGGGCGGGAAAAACTGTTTTTT. This gives the protein CSVDLTGTGREKLFF.

The chain couples TRBV5-1 to TRBJ1-2, with D perhaps matching TRBD1 (6 bases). Germline CDR1 is SGHRS and CDR2 is YFSETQ. Trimming took 1 base from V and 3 from J, leaving 13 bases between them. The CDR3 runs to 15 residues. The CDR3 region is CASSLSGEGYYGYTF. The DNA of the CDR3 is TGCGCCAGCAGCTTGTCAGGGGAGGGCTACTATGGCTACACCTTC.

This sequence joins TRBV29-1 and TRBJ1-1; 7 nucleotides agree with TRBD1. Germline trimming cut 8 bases from V and 4 bases from J; bases unmatched to any gene: 7. The CDR3 loop spans 12 amino acids. Germline loops: CDR1 SQVTM, CDR2 ANQGSEA. The CDR3 DNA sequence: TGCAGCTTTGGGCAGGGGGGCACTGAAGCTTTCTTT. Its translation: CSFGQGGTEAFF.

Here the CDR3 DNA reads TGTGCCAGCTCCTCCTCGACCGGGACAGCCAATCAGCCCCAGCATTTT. Its translation: CASSSSTGTANQPQHF. The chain carries TRBV18 and TRBJ1-5, with TRBD1 identical over 7 bases. Trimming cost V 6 bases and J 3 bases; bases outside gene matches: 11. The germline V gene encodes CDR1 KGHSH and CDR2 LQKENI. This CDR3 has 16 residues.

V usage is TRBV7-2 and J usage is TRBJ1-1; D remains unclear. CDR1 and CDR2 from the germline V gene are SGHTA and FQGNSA. The CDR3 runs to 14 residues. The V and J ends lost 5 bases and 0 bases respectively, with 10 bases between them. Written as DNA, the CDR3 is TGTGCCAGCAGCGTCCCGGGTTTGAACACTGAAGCTTTCTTT. Its protein product is CASSVPGLNTEAFF. Based on the CDR3 plus reference TRBV7-2 and TRBJ1-1, the full variable domain is GAGVSQSPSNKVTEKGKDVELRCDPISGHTALYWYRQSLGQGLEFLIYFQGNSAPDKSGLPSDRFSAERTGGSVSTLTIQRTQQEDSAVYLCASSVPGLNTEAFFGQGTRLTVV.

This clone was seen only once. The chain uses TRBV9 and TRBJ2-7, with 11 bases aligning to TRBD1. Germline assignment: CDR1 SGDLS and CDR2 YYNGEE. This CDR3 is 16 amino acids long. V lost 0 bases to trimming and J lost 3 bases; unmatched junction nucleotides: 5. The CDR3 protein is CASSVDLGTGGYEQYF. CDR3 bases: TGTGCCAGCAGCGTAGACCTTGGGACAGGGGGCTACGAGCAGTACTTC.

This chain uses TRBV12-5 with TRBJ2-7; TRBD1 aligns across 7 bases. The CDR3 contains 13 residues. Unmatched junction bases numbered 4, after V lost 8 bases and J lost 0 bases. The germline V gene has CDR1 LGHNT and CDR2 FRNRAP. CDR3 sequence (DNA): TGTGCTAGTTTCGGGACAGTCTCCTACGAGCAGTACTTC. This codes for CASFGTVSYEQYF.

This chain uses TRBV3-1 (or the pseudogene TRBV3-2) with TRBJ2-6, with a possible D match to TRBD1 (5 bases). This CDR3 has 16 residues. Germline CDR1 LGHDT, CDR2 YNNKEL (reference sequence). The ends were cut back, 6 bases at V and 0 bases at J, with 12 bases in the middle. The chain's CDR3 is CASRPNTGSGANVLTF. The CDR3 DNA follows: TGTGCCAGCAGGCCAAACACAGGCTCTGGGGCCAACGTCCTGACTTTC.

This rearrangement joins TRBV2 to TRBJ2-1, with no clear D. The CDR3 consists of 14 residues. Germline assignment: CDR1 SNHLY and CDR2 FYNNEI. Between the trimmed V and J ends, which lost 7 bases and 0 bases, there was a span of 10 bases. In nucleotides, the CDR3 is TGTGCCAGCATATTCGGTAGCTCCTACAATGAGCAGTTCTTC. It codes for CASIFGSSYNEQFF.

The rearrangement uses TRBV6-5 and TRBJ1-6; a possible D gene is TRBD1 (5 bases). The length of the CDR3 is 14 residues. V dropped 6 bases and J dropped 7 bases, with 13 bases sitting between them. The germline gives CDR1 MNHEY, CDR2 SVGAGI. The CDR3 DNA reads TGTGCCAGCAGCCGACTGACAGAAAATTCACCCCTCCACTTT. This encodes CASSRLTENSPLHF.

The chain uses TRBV7-2 and TRBJ1-5, with D possibly TRBD1 on 5 matching bases. Per the germline V gene, CDR1 is SGHTA and CDR2 is FQGNSA. The CDR3 length is 15 residues. The V and J ends lost 5 bases and 0 bases respectively, with 11 bases between them. The chain's CDR3 is CASSPGGFSNQPQHF. DNA for the CDR3: TGTGCCAGCAGCCCGGGGGGGTTTAGCAATCAGCCCCAGCATTTT.

Turning to this clone: Other DNA variants within this sample encode the same CDR3. The chain joins TRBV3-1 (or the pseudogene TRBV3-2) to TRBJ1-2; 9 bases map to TRBD1. The CDR3 runs 13 residues. CDR1 and CDR2 (germline): LGHDT, YNNKEL (reference sequence). V gave up 4 bases and J gave up 8 bases; unmatched junction bases: 5. The CDR3: CASSPRQGGGYTF. Written as DNA, the CDR3 is TGTGCCAGCAGCCCCAGACAGGGGGGAGGCTACACCTTC.

This clone was counted a single time. Distinct nucleotide sequences in the sample also encode this CDR3. The chain employs TRBV7-2 and TRBJ1-2; D call uncertain. V dropped 1 base and J dropped 8 bases, with 11 bases sitting between them. The CDR3 is 13 residues long. CDR1 and CDR2 (germline): SGHTA, FQGNSA. CDR3 in amino acids: CASSLDRGYGYTF. CDR3 DNA sequence: TGTGCCAGCAGCTTAGATCGAGGGTACGGCTACACCTTC.

CDR3 bases: TGTGCCTGGAGGGGGGGGAGAGGGAATTCACCCCTCCACTTT. This encodes CAWRGGRGNSPLHF. V is TRBV30 and J is TRBJ1-6, with D possibly being TRBD1 (5 bases). V was shortened by 3 bases and J by 7 bases, with 13 bases between the two germline ends. In germline, CDR1 is GTSNPN, CDR2 SVGIG (reference sequence). CDR3 size: 14 residues. The full variable domain, rest sourced from reference TRBV30 and TRBJ1-6, is SQTIHQWPATLVQPVGSPLSLECTVEGTSNPNLYWYRQAAGRGLQLLFYSVGIGQISSEVPQNLSASRPQDRQFILSSKKLLLSDSGFYLCAWRGGRGNSPLHFGNGTRLTVT.

The chain recombines TRBV5-1 with TRBJ2-5, with 10 bases lining up with TRBD2. Germline trimming cut 1 base from V and 6 bases from J; bases unmatched to any gene: 12. Germline values: CDR1 SGHRS, CDR2 YFSETQ. The CDR3 is 17 residues long. The chain's CDR3 is CASSLRPIAGGEKTQYF. The CDR3 DNA is TGCGCCAGCAGCTTGCGTCCCATAGCGGGGGGCGAGAAGACCCAGTACTTC. Filled out from reference TRBV5-1 and TRBJ2-5, the complete variable domain reads KAGVTQTPRYLIKTRGQQVTLSCSPISGHRSVSWYQQTPGQGLQFLFEYFSETQRNKGNFPGRFSGRQFSNSRSEMNVSTLELGDSALYLCASSLRPIAGGEKTQYFGPGTRLLVL.

The V call is TRBV7-2, the J call TRBJ2-2; maybe TRBD2 (6 bases). V was cut by 6 bases and J by 3 bases, with 20 bases left in between. CDR3 length: 17 residues. The V gene's germline CDR1 is SGHTA and CDR2 FQGNSA. CDR3 loop: CASSPRSGEHYTGELFF. CDR3 DNA: TGTGCCAGCAGTCCCCGATCGGGAGAGCATTACACCGGGGAGCTGTTTTTT.

The V gene is TRBV11-2, the J gene TRBJ1-4; TRBD1 is a possible D gene (5 bases). The CDR3 totals 17 residues. Germline-derived CDR1 and CDR2 are SGHAT and FQNNGV. Trimming removed 5 bases from V and 3 bases from J, with 19 bases in between. CDR3 in DNA: TGTGCCAGCAGCCCCCCGCAGGGCCAGGTTGCTAATGAAAAACTGTTTTTT. Its protein product is CASSPPQGQVANEKLFF.

The V gene is TRBV19, the J gene TRBJ1-3, with D tentatively TRBD1 (6 bases). The germline CDR1 and CDR2 sequences are LNHDA and SQIVND (reference sequence). This CDR3 is 16 amino acids long. The V gene lost 1 base and the J gene lost 0 bases, with 10 bases spanning the gap. CDR3 amino acids: CASSIGGTISGNTIYF. The CDR3 bases are TGTGCCAGTAGTATAGGGGGGACAATCTCTGGAAACACCATATATTTT.

The genes are TRBV5-1 and TRBJ2-1, with 9 bases that match TRBD1. V gave up 6 bases and J gave up 6 bases; unmatched junction bases: 7. Germline CDR1 reads SGHRS; CDR2 reads YFSETQ. CDR3 size: 14 residues. The chain's CDR3 is CASIGQGSGNEQFF. The CDR3 DNA follows: TGCGCCAGCATAGGACAGGGGTCTGGCAATGAGCAGTTCTTC.

For this clone: In the same sample, other DNA sequences code for this CDR3. The chain combines TRBV6-1 with TRBJ1-6, with unresolved D. The CDR3 has 14 amino acids. Germline V lookup: CDR1 MNHNS, CDR2 SASEGT. Trimming cost V 3 bases and J 4 bases, with 7 bases left between them. CDR3 in DNA: TGTGCCAGCAGTGAGGTCAGATATAATTCACCCCTCCACTTT. Amino acids: CASSEVRYNSPLHF.

The CDR3 DNA reads as TGTGCCAGCAGCTTGGGTGGGACAGCCACTGGAAACACCATATATTTT. The encoded protein is CASSLGGTATGNTIYF. The rearrangement links TRBV5-4 to TRBJ1-3, with TRBD1 matching over 7 bases. This CDR3 has 16 amino acids. Germline CDR1 SGHNT, CDR2 YYREEE (reference sequence). V trimming: 0 bases; J trimming: 2 bases; junction bases outside the gene matches: 5. Full variable domain (remainder filled in from reference TRBV5-4 and TRBJ1-3): ETGVTQSPTHLIKTRGQQVTLRCSSQSGHNTVSWYQQALGQGPQFIFQYYREEENGRGNFPPRFSGLQFPNYSSELNVNALELDDSALYLCASSLGGTATGNTIYFGEGSWLTVV.